These T cell receptor beta chains were read from a single sample in a study of cytomegalovirus exposure and HLA in healthy donors. The table came from immunoSEQ multiplex PCR; TCRdb's copy has only in-frame clones and leaves some out. Of 150,000 to 190,000 clones in the sample, approximately 81% were seen once. The sample was PBMCs. Source of these receptors: a man aged 18-30 years in good health and CMV-seronegative. The CDR3 runs from the conserved cysteine through the conserved F or W. The D gene is left open where the match is weak. Expanded clones are given a class, and other clones once, few, many or no size at all.

d_call,clone_size,v_call,j_call,cdr3_length,cdr3_aa,cdr3_nt
.,.,TRBV6-5,TRBJ1-3,16,CASSSLRVAGGNTIYF,TGTGCCAGCAGTTCCCTTCGGGTTGCTGGAGGAAACACCATATATTTT
.,few,TRBV27,TRBJ1-4,15,CASSLQASFSEKLFF,TGTGCCAGCAGTCTACAGGCCAGTTTTTCAGAAAAACTGTTTTTT
.,.,TRBV19,TRBJ1-2,14,CASSNRDENYGYTF,TGTGCCAGTAGTAACAGGGATGAAAACTATGGCTACACCTTC
.,.,TRBV29-1,TRBJ2-3,12,CSVGALRSPQYF,TGCAGCGTTGGGGCCCTTAGAAGCCCGCAGTATTTT
.,once,TRBV5-4,TRBJ2-7,15,CASSRATGDFYEQYF,TGTGCCAGCAGTCGGGCCACAGGGGACTTCTACGAGCAGTACTTC
.,.,TRBV7-9,TRBJ2-3,14,CASSHLTITDTQYF,TGTGCCAGCAGCCACCTTACTATCACAGATACGCAGTATTTT
.,.,TRBV7-9,TRBJ2-7,14,CASSLEPASREQYF,TGTGCCAGCAGCTTAGAACCCGCTAGTCGGGAGCAGTACTTC
.,few,TRBV14,TRBJ2-2,16,CASSHPGTRNTGELFF,TGTGCCAGCAGCCACCCCGGGACAAGGAACACCGGGGAGCTGTTTTTT
TRBD2,.,TRBV14,TRBJ2-7,15,CASSQVGGGPSEQYF,TGTGCCAGCAGCCAAGTGGGGGGAGGGCCGTCCGAGCAGTACTTC
TRBD1,.,TRBV28,TRBJ1-2,15,CASTRGGQGNAGYTF,TGTGCCAGCACCCGAGGGGGACAGGGGAATGCTGGCTACACCTTC
TRBD1,.,TRBV27,TRBJ1-1,16,CASSFGQGAGGTEAFF,TGTGCCAGCAGTTTTGGGCAGGGGGCAGGGGGCACTGAAGCTTTCTTT
TRBD1,once,TRBV7-2,TRBJ1-4,16,CASSLNRGLTNEKLFF,TGTGCCAGCAGCTTAAACAGGGGGCTAACTAATGAAAAACTGTTTTTT
.,few,TRBV6-6,TRBJ2-7,12,CASIHWGVRGYF,TGTGCCAGCATCCACTGGGGGGTGAGAGGGTACTTC
.,.,TRBV10-2,TRBJ2-1,15,CATFPLQETYNEQFF,TGCGCCACATTTCCACTCCAGGAAACCTACAATGAGCAGTTCTTC
.,.,TRBV28,TRBJ2-3,15,CASSSGLKSTDTQYF,TGTGCCAGCAGTTCGGGACTTAAAAGCACAGATACGCAGTATTTT
.,.,TRBV10-2,TRBJ1-1,17,CASSAPWREALNTEAFF,TGCGCCAGCAGTGCCCCCTGGAGGGAAGCCCTGAACACTGAAGCTTTCTTT
TRBD2,.,TRBV7-8,TRBJ2-7,12,CASSQLAGPQYF,TGTGCCAGCAGTCAGCTAGCGGGACCCCAGTACTTC
.,.,TRBV5-1,TRBJ2-3,15,CASSLGVDTTDTQYF,TGCGCCAGCAGCTTGGGAGTGGACACCACAGATACGCAGTATTTT
.,.,TRBV5-1,TRBJ1-1,13,CASSPRGGTEAFF,TGCGCCAGCAGCCCCAGGGGTGGCACTGAAGCTTTCTTT
TRBD1,.,TRBV5-4,TRBJ1-1,17,CASSLPGQGLMNTEAFF,TGTGCCAGCAGCTTACCGGGACAGGGTTTGATGAACACTGAAGCTTTCTTT
.,.,TRBV23-1,TRBJ2-7,22,CASSQFPPSRIPGGFASYEQYF,TGCGCCAGCAGTCAATTTCCCCCCTCACGGATACCCGGGGGATTCGCCTCCTACGAGCAGTACTTC
.,.,TRBV5-1,TRBJ1-5,14,CANPTGSGNQPQHF,TGCGCCAACCCTACAGGAAGCGGCAATCAGCCCCAGCATTTT
TRBD1,few,TRBV7-2,TRBJ1-1,14,CASRNGQENTEAFF,TGTGCCAGCAGAAACGGACAGGAGAACACTGAAGCTTTCTTT
TRBD2,.,TRBV7-8,TRBJ2-4,19,CASSLEVGLAGIAKNIQYF,TGTGCCAGCAGCTTAGAAGTAGGACTAGCGGGAATAGCCAAAAACATTCAGTACTTC
.,.,TRBV18,TRBJ1-1,13,CASSPQRNTEAFF,TGTGCCAGCTCCCCACAGCGGAACACTGAAGCTTTCTTT
.,few,TRBV18,TRBJ1-1,13,CASSPDAGTEAFF,TGTGCCAGCTCACCCGATGCCGGTACTGAAGCTTTCTTT
.,.,TRBV7-2,TRBJ2-5,17,CASSLPVGGGYQETQYF,TGTGCCAGCAGCTTGCCGGTGGGCGGAGGGTACCAAGAGACCCAGTACTTC
TRBD2,.,TRBV7-2,TRBJ2-5,16,CASSRPGGGGQETQYF,TGTGCCAGCAGCCGGCCGGGAGGGGGGGGCCAAGAGACCCAGTACTTC
.,.,TRBV27,TRBJ2-7,15,CASSLVAGPVYEQYF,TGTGCCAGCAGTTTGGTGGCAGGCCCCGTATACGAGCAGTACTTC
.,.,TRBV5-4,TRBJ2-3,16,CASRRSVWESTDTQYF,TGTGCCAGCAGGCGGAGTGTGTGGGAGAGCACAGATACGCAGTATTTT
TRBD2,.,TRBV7-7,TRBJ2-5,17,CASSSGTSGRARETQYF,TGTGCCAGCAGCTCGGGGACTAGCGGGAGGGCCCGGGAGACCCAGTACTTC
TRBD1,.,TRBV18,TRBJ1-6,16,CASSLQGAKNDSPLHF,TGTGCCAGCTCACTACAGGGGGCGAAAAATGATTCACCCCTCCACTTT
.,.,TRBV10-3,TRBJ1-1,15,CAISESRGEGAEAFF,TGTGCCATCAGTGAGTCCAGGGGAGAAGGCGCTGAAGCTTTCTTT
.,.,TRBV6-6,TRBJ2-2,13,CASSVSGAGELFF,TGTGCCAGCAGCGTTAGCGGCGCCGGGGAGCTGTTTTTT
.,.,TRBV5-4,TRBJ2-5,13,CASSLEPGETQYF,TGTGCCAGCAGCTTAGAACCGGGAGAGACCCAGTACTTC
.,few,TRBV4-3,TRBJ1-2,13,CASSQGAGGGYTF,TGCGCCAGCAGCCAAGGAGCCGGAGGGGGCTACACCTTC
TRBD1,few,TRBV6-5,TRBJ1-5,12,CASGTGNQPQHF,TGTGCCAGTGGGACAGGGAATCAGCCCCAGCATTTT
TRBD2,.,TRBV9,TRBJ2-7,14,CASSVGEGTYEQYF,TGTGCCAGCAGCGTAGGGGAGGGAACCTACGAGCAGTACTTC
TRBD1,once,TRBV6-4,TRBJ2-1,15,CASSEGDRSYNEQFF,TGTGCCAGCAGTGAAGGGGACAGGTCCTACAATGAGCAGTTCTTC
.,.,TRBV6-5,TRBJ2-7,14,CASSYSKAFYEQYF,TGTGCCAGCAGTTACTCGAAAGCTTTCTACGAGCAGTACTTC
TRBD2,.,TRBV2,TRBJ2-5,18,CASSDLSWTSGPQETQYF,TGTGCCAGCAGTGACCTCTCTTGGACTAGCGGGCCCCAAGAGACCCAGTACTTC
.,.,TRBV14,TRBJ1-2,16,CASSQVGFGQPYGYTF,TGTGCCAGCAGCCAAGTCGGGTTTGGACAGCCCTATGGCTACACCTTC
.,.,TRBV7-6,TRBJ1-2,13,CASSSTSLGGYTF,TGTGCCAGCAGCTCTACGTCCCTCGGGGGCTACACCTTC
.,.,TRBV6-1,TRBJ2-3,15,CASSPGTWDTDTQYF,TGTGCCAGCAGTCCCGGGACATGGGACACAGATACGCAGTATTTT
.,.,TRBV7-2,TRBJ2-1,15,CASTPPGLPYNEQFF,TGTGCCAGCACCCCCCCCGGACTACCCTACAATGAGCAGTTCTTC
.,.,TRBV6-6,TRBJ1-3,15,CASSYSRLSGNTIYF,TGTGCCAGCAGTTACTCGCGGTTGTCTGGAAACACCATATATTTT
.,.,TRBV11-2,TRBJ2-2,16,CASSLARERNTGELFF,TGTGCCAGCAGCTTAGCACGGGAGCGTAACACCGGGGAGCTGTTTTTT
TRBD2,.,TRBV10-2,TRBJ2-7,13,CASDSGKTYEQYF,TGCGCCAGCGATAGCGGGAAGACCTACGAGCAGTACTTC
.,.,TRBV9,TRBJ2-2,15,CASSALDSKTGELFF,TGTGCCAGCAGCGCACTAGATTCGAAGACCGGGGAGCTGTTTTTT
TRBD2,.,TRBV7-2,TRBJ2-2,13,CASSSTSVGELFF,TGTGCCAGCAGCTCAACTAGCGTAGGGGAGCTGTTTTTT
TRBD1,.,TRBV28,TRBJ2-2,17,CASGPLGDRGLSGELFF,TGTGCCAGCGGTCCATTAGGGGACAGGGGGCTTTCCGGGGAGCTGTTTTTT
.,.,TRBV11-2,TRBJ2-7,16,CASSLVFGAGFGEQYF,TGTGCCAGCAGCTTAGTTTTCGGAGCAGGGTTTGGAGAGCAGTACTTC
.,.,TRBV9,TRBJ2-7,15,CASSVGRVGGYEQYF,TGTGCCAGCAGCGTAGGACGGGTCGGGGGCTACGAGCAGTACTTC
TRBD1,.,TRBV7-6,TRBJ2-7,14,CASSSETGHYEQYF,TGTGCCAGCAGCTCAGAGACAGGGCATTACGAGCAGTACTTC
.,few,TRBV7-9,TRBJ1-4,16,CSSSPTGTAADEKLFF,TGTTCCAGCAGCCCCACCGGAACGGCAGCGGATGAAAAACTGTTTTTT